Shown below are 5 T cell receptor beta chains from a single sample sequenced in a study of T cells in Graves' hyperthyroidism and ophthalmopathy. What was amplified from RNA transcripts were TCR beta CDR3 regions. HTBI primers were used for first-round RT-PCR of the TCR CDR3. One entry per CDR3 protein results from TCRdb running MiXCR on the multiplex PCR reads. The sample has about 96,000 distinct CDR3 sequences, roughly half seen once. The sample taken for sequencing was blood. The receptors were sampled from a woman aged 40 to 50 with Graves' hyperthyroidism.

V gene TRBV7-3 combines with J gene TRBJ2-2; 7 positions agree with TRBD1. Germline V CDR1 and CDR2: SGHTA, FQGTGA. The J segment lost 5 bases and the V segment lost 5 bases, leaving 11 bases of the junction unmatched. This CDR3 is 16 amino acids long. The CDR3 loop reads CASSATGNSNTGELFF. In DNA, the CDR3 is TGTGCCAGCAGCGCGACAGGGAATAGCAATACCGGGGAGCTGTTTTTT.

The chain joins TRBV7-6 to TRBJ1-5; TRBD1 is a possible D gene (6 bases). This CDR3 region has 16 residues. Trimming stripped 1 base from V and 2 bases from J, with 12 bases between. Germline V gene lookup returns CDR1 SGHVS and CDR2 FNYEAQ. CDR3 sequence reads: CASSLGGGGGNQPQHF. The CDR3 DNA is TGTGCCAGCAGCTTAGGAGGGGGGGGAGGCAATCAGCCCCAGCATTTT.

The chain joins TRBV5-4 to TRBJ1-6; 7 positions match TRBD1. This CDR3 comprises 14 residues. V gave up 5 bases and J gave up 8 bases; unmatched junction bases: 7. The germline V gene has CDR1 SGHNT and CDR2 YYREEE (reference sequence). In nucleotides, the CDR3 is TGTGCCAGCAGATACGGACAGGACGATTCACCCCTCCACTTT. It yields the protein CASRYGQDDSPLHF.

This clonotype showed up many times. V usage is TRBV5-1 and J usage is TRBJ2-5, with TRBD1 identical over 7 bases. This CDR3 has 14 amino acids. With 6 bases clipped from V and 2 bases from J, the junction kept 7 bases outside the gene matches. Germline V gene sequence: CDR1 SGHRS, CDR2 YFSETQ. CDR3 residues: CASTLGTAQETQYF. The CDR3 DNA follows: TGCGCCAGCACCCTCGGGACAGCTCAAGAGACCCAGTACTTC.

In this sample, this clonotype turned up a few times. The chain links TRBV9 to TRBJ1-5; 8 nucleotides agree with TRBD1. J gave up 5 bases and V 5 bases, and 0 bases lay outside the gene matches. The CDR3 contains 12 residues. Germline V gene data show CDR1 as SGDLS and CDR2 as YYNGEE. The DNA of the CDR3 is TGTGCCAGCAGGACAGGGGATCAGCCCCAGCATTTT. The encoded protein is CASRTGDQPQHF.